Listed below are T cell receptor beta chains from one sample, sequenced in a study of CD4 T cells in relation to SARS-CoV-2 and coronaviruses. Measured with immunoSEQ multiplex PCR; TCRdb has only the in-frame clones, and not every one. Here the sample spans about 36,000 clones, about 80% being singletons. No antigen has been assigned to these receptors. Sequencing used memory CD4+ T cells from PBMCs, cultured in vitro. These receptors all stem from an adult with COVID-19. Each CDR3 is given with its conserved first and last residue. The D gene is left open where the match is weak. Expanded clones get a size class; other rows say once, few or many, or leave the size out.

V	size	D	J	CDR3	DNA
TRBV10-2	medium-sized	NA	TRBJ2-1	CASSESSRPNNEQFF	TGCGCCAGCAGTGAGAGTTCGAGACCCAACAATGAGCAGTTCTTC
TRBV30	NA	NA	TRBJ1-2	CAWSGSGSYTF	TGTGCCTGGAGTGGTTCAGGTAGCTACACCTTC
TRBV27	NA	NA	TRBJ2-7	CASSKVYEQYF	TGTGCCAGCAGTAAAGTCTACGAGCAGTACTTC
TRBV10-3	NA	TRBD2	TRBJ2-5	CAISETFSGAGRVQETQYF	TGTGCCATCAGTGAGACTTTTTCGGGAGCCGGGAGGGTTCAAGAGACCCAGTACTTC
TRBV11-2	NA	NA	TRBJ2-3	CASSLVRTLNTQYF	TGTGCCAGCAGCTTAGTCCGGACACTGAATACGCAGTATTTT
TRBV2	few	NA	TRBJ1-5	CASSMSNQPQHF	TGTGCCAGCAGTATGAGCAATCAGCCCCAGCATTTT
TRBV7-3	once	TRBD1	TRBJ2-1	CASSLYQGARNEQFF	TGTGCCAGCAGCTTATATCAGGGGGCGCGGAATGAGCAGTTCTTC
TRBV2	few	TRBD2	TRBJ2-3	CASSVIAGGGPDTQYF	TGTGCCAGCAGTGTAATAGCGGGAGGCGGCCCAGATACGCAGTATTTT
TRBV2	few	NA	TRBJ1-4	CASSAVLGTTGLFF	TGTGCCAGCAGTGCCGTTCTCGGGACAACTGGACTGTTTTTT
TRBV5-1	NA	TRBD2	TRBJ2-3	CASSLGTLAGVVDTQYF	TGCGCCAGCAGCCTAGGGACCCTAGCGGGAGTGGTAGATACGCAGTATTTT
TRBV6-4	NA	TRBD1	TRBJ1-5	CASGTVCNQPQHF	TGTGCCAGCGGGACAGTTTGCAATCAGCCCCAGCATTTT
TRBV5-1	NA	NA	TRBJ1-6	CASSSSPVGSYNSPLHF	TGCGCCAGCAGCTCGAGCCCTGTCGGCTCCTATAATTCACCCCTCCACTTT
TRBV27	NA	NA	TRBJ2-7	CASSTGLYEQYF	TGTGCCAGCAGTACGGGCCTCTACGAGCAGTACTTC
TRBV28	few	TRBD2	TRBJ2-7	CASSLFLAVDVWVNYEQYF	TGTGCCAGCAGTTTATTTCTAGCGGTAGACGTTTGGGTCAACTACGAGCAGTACTTC
TRBV7-2	NA	NA	TRBJ1-5	CASSLEYGGSNQPQHF	TGTGCCAGCAGCTTAGAGTATGGGGGAAGCAATCAGCCCCAGCATTTT
TRBV3-1/TRBV3-2	NA	TRBD2	TRBJ2-7	CASNSVPLAGEGRSSYYEQYF	TGTGCCAGTAACTCAGTTCCCCTTGCGGGAGAGGGTAGAAGTTCTTACTACGAGCAGTACTTC
TRBV2	NA	NA	TRBJ1-5	CASSVSSGINQPQHF	TGTGCCAGCAGTGTTTCGTCAGGAATCAATCAGCCCCAGCATTTT
TRBV5-1	NA	NA	TRBJ1-5	CASSLAGEGNQPQHF	TGCGCCAGCAGCTTGGCCGGGGAGGGGAACCAGCCCCAGCATTTT
TRBV19	NA	NA	TRBJ1-1	CASSIGWQYEAFF	TGTGCCAGTAGTATAGGGTGGCAGTATGAAGCTTTCTTT
TRBV5-5	few	TRBD2	TRBJ2-7	CASSFNPGGSYEQYF	TGTGCCAGCAGTTTTAACCCGGGGGGCTCCTACGAGCAGTACTTC
TRBV15	NA	TRBD1	TRBJ1-5	CATSREKPGTGVQPQHF	TGTGCCACCAGCAGAGAAAAGCCCGGGACAGGGGTTCAGCCCCAGCATTTT